This passage covers 5 T cell receptor beta chains from one sample sequenced in a study of T cells in Graves' hyperthyroidism and ophthalmopathy. Amplified TCR beta CDR3 regions derived from RNA transcripts. HTBI primers were the set used in a first-round RT-PCR of the TCR CDR3. MiXCR, run by TCRdb on the multiplex PCR reads, gives a single entry per CDR3 protein. The table records about 250,000 distinct CDR3 sequences, around 26% of them present only once. Sequencing was done on a sample of blood. The receptors derive from a woman aged 40 to 49 with Graves' ophthalmopathy.

The sample holds many counts of this clonotype. The V gene is TRBV12-3 or TRBV12-4, the J gene TRBJ2-2; no reliable D call. V was clipped by 0 bases and J by 1 base, with 9 bases between them. The CDR3 has 16 residues. In DNA, the CDR3 is TGTGCCAGCAGTTTAGCCTTGGTAGGGAACACCGGGGAGCTGTTTTTT. Its translation is CASSLALVGNTGELFF.

At least ten counts were recorded for this clonotype. The V call is TRBV7-8, the J call TRBJ2-2; the match to TRBD2 covers 9 bases. Trimming took 2 bases from V and 0 from J; bases not matched to a gene: 4. The CDR3 spans 17 residues. Germline lookup yields CDR1 SGHVS and CDR2 FQNEAQ. DNA of the CDR3: TGTGCCAGCAGCTTAAGGACTAGCGCGGCGAACACCGGGGAGCTGTTTTTT. It is translated as CASSLRTSAANTGELFF.

The CDR3 coding sequence is TGTGCCTGGAGTGTGCGTAGCAATCAGCCCCAGCATTTT. It encodes CAWSVRSNQPQHF. The V call is TRBV30, the J call TRBJ1-5; D gene unclear. The V gene's germline CDR1 is GTSNPN and CDR2 SVGIG (reference sequence). V was trimmed by 0 bases and J by 0 bases, leaving 3 bases between them. The CDR3 sequence is 13 residues long.

This chain uses TRBV7-6 with TRBJ2-2; the match to TRBD2 covers 13 bases. Germline V lookup: CDR1 SGHVS, CDR2 FNYEAQ. Unmatched junction bases numbered 4, after V lost 6 bases and J lost 3 bases. CDR3 length: 16 residues. The CDR3 reads CASRALAGGYTGELFF. The CDR3 DNA reads as TGTGCCAGCAGGGCACTAGCGGGAGGGTACACCGGGGAGCTGTTTTTT.

This clonotype was picked up many times. The chain combines TRBV9 with TRBJ1-3, with D possibly TRBD1 on 5 matching bases. Germline CDR1 reads SGDLS; CDR2 reads YYNGEE. The CDR3 spans 15 residues. V lost 1 base, J lost 0 bases, and 8 bases lay in between. The CDR3 reads CASSVNGGSGNTIYF. DNA of the CDR3: TGTGCCAGCAGCGTAAATGGGGGCTCTGGAAACACCATATATTTT.